Each of the 16 T cell receptor beta chains below was sequenced from the same sample in a study of beta chain features in type 1 diabetes. The isolated RNA, all of it, was reverse transcribed, so expressed TCRB transcripts were what got sequenced. This table comes from immunoSEQ multiplex PCR, and its TCRdb copy is limited to in-frame clones, with some not included. This sample has around 430,000 clones, with about 29% found just once. Sample: naive CD4+ T cells from blood. The receptors stem from a man aged 18 to 30 in good health.

This clone was seen more than once but under ten times. V gene TRBV6-1 combines with J gene TRBJ2-1; D is uncertain. The V gene lost 2 bases and the J gene lost 9 bases, with 11 bases spanning the gap. This CDR3 is built from 13 residues. The germline V gene encodes CDR1 MNHNS and CDR2 SASEGT. The CDR3 DNA is TGTGCCAGCAGTGAATTGGGGTACGGTGAGCAGTTCTTC. This codes for CASSELGYGEQFF.

The J gene is TRBJ2-7, the V gene TRBV7-2, with a weak D call TRBD1 (5 bases). Germline V gives CDR1 SGHTA, CDR2 FQGNSA. The CDR3 length is 12 residues. V was shortened by 5 bases and J by 3 bases, with 8 bases between the two germline ends. The CDR3 is CASSTDSYEQYF. Here the CDR3 DNA reads TGTGCCAGCAGCACTGACAGCTACGAGCAGTACTTC.

This clone was observed a few times. CDR3: CASSVRGSDYEQYF. In nucleotides, the CDR3 is TGCGCCAGCAGCGTGAGGGGTTCGGACTACGAGCAGTACTTC. V and J are TRBV5-1 and TRBJ2-7; D might be TRBD1 or TRBD2, each matching 5 bases. Per the germline V gene, CDR1 is SGHRS and CDR2 is YFSETQ. The CDR3 totals 14 residues. V dropped 4 bases and J dropped 3 bases, with 14 bases sitting between them.

This clone showed up just a few times. The chain combines TRBV5-1 with TRBJ1-2; D may be TRBD1 (5 bases). CDR1 SGHRS and CDR2 YFSETQ come from the germline V gene. CDR3 length: 14 residues. The V gene lost 4 bases and the J gene lost 4 bases, with 14 bases spanning the gap. CDR3 region: CASSLGDVPYGYTF. CDR3 in DNA: TGCGCCAGCAGCCTGGGGGACGTTCCCTATGGCTACACCTTC.

This clone came up a few times. The genes are TRBV4-3 and TRBJ2-3; no reliable D call. The CDR3 contains 15 residues. V lost 0 bases to trimming and J lost 6 bases, with 13 bases between them. Per germline, CDR1 LGHNA and CDR2 YSLEER. CDR3 in DNA: TGCGCCAGCAGCCAAGACCCACTACAAGCGGATACGCAGTATTTT. Protein sequence: CASSQDPLQADTQYF.

This clone was counted only a few times. The V gene is TRBV29-1, the J gene TRBJ2-1, with 7 nucleotides matching TRBD1. This CDR3 has 15 amino acids. The J segment lost 0 bases and the V segment lost 7 bases, leaving 9 bases of the junction unmatched. Germline V lookup: CDR1 SQVTM, CDR2 ANQGSEA. The DNA for the CDR3 is TGCAGCGACCTCAGGGGGTCTTACTCCTACAATGAGCAGTTCTTC. It specifies CSDLRGSYSYNEQFF.

This chain links TRBV29-1 with TRBJ2-7, with D possibly being TRBD1 (5 bases). Germline CDR1 SQVTM, CDR2 ANQGSEA. This CDR3 has 11 residues. The V and J ends lost 3 bases and 5 bases respectively, with 8 bases between them. This CDR3 is CSVDREDEQYF. In nucleotides, the CDR3 is TGCAGCGTTGACAGGGAAGACGAGCAGTACTTC.

The V call is TRBV7-8, the J call TRBJ1-2; D not certain. Looked up from germline, CDR1 is SGHVS and CDR2 is FQNEAQ. The CDR3 spans 15 residues. V was shortened by 1 base and J by 4 bases, with 13 bases between the two germline ends. The chain's CDR3 is CASSLVQAPRYGYTF. The CDR3 DNA sequence: TGTGCCAGCAGCTTAGTGCAGGCACCCCGCTATGGCTACACCTTC.

The rearrangement joins TRBV9 to TRBJ2-7; 7 positions agree with TRBD1. Germline V gene sequence: CDR1 SGDLS, CDR2 YYNGEE. CDR3 length equals 18 residues. V lost 0 bases to trimming and J lost 2 bases; unmatched junction nucleotides: 14. For the CDR3, the DNA is TGTGCCAGCAGCGTAGCCCCGACAGGGAAATATTTGACCTACGAGCAGTACTTC. Residues: CASSVAPTGKYLTYEQYF.

This rearrangement joins TRBV5-1 to TRBJ2-7; no clear D gene. The germline CDR1 and CDR2 sequences are SGHRS and YFSETQ. CDR3 length: 14 residues. Between the trimmed V and J ends, which lost 4 bases and 2 bases, there was a span of 13 bases. The CDR3 sequence: CASSTRTDTYEQYF. The CDR3, as DNA: TGCGCCAGCAGCACCCGGACGGATACCTACGAGCAGTACTTC.

J is TRBJ2-3 and V is TRBV25-1, with D unresolved. The length of the CDR3 is 16 residues. The V gene lost 3 bases and the J gene lost 0 bases, with 13 bases spanning the gap. Germline CDR1 and CDR2: MGHDK and SYGVNS. The CDR3 loop reads CASSDLRTVSTDTQYF. CDR3 nucleotides: TGTGCCAGCAGTGATCTCCGGACGGTCAGCACAGATACGCAGTATTTT.

There are a few counts of this clone. CDR3 in DNA: TGTGCCACCAGGTACGCCAATGAGCAGTTCTTC. It is translated as CATRYANEQFF. The V gene is TRBV2, the J gene TRBJ2-1, with no clear D. Germline V gives CDR1 SNHLY, CDR2 FYNNEI. The CDR3 is 11 residues long. Trimming removed 10 bases from V and 6 bases from J, with 10 bases in between. The full variable domain, in which reference TRBV2 and TRBJ2-1 provide the parts outside the CDR3, is EPEVTQTPSHQVTQMGQEVILRCVPISNHLYFYWYRQILGQKVEFLVSFYNNEISEKSEIFDDQFSVERPDGSNFTLKIRSTKLEDSAMYFCATRYANEQFFGPGTRLTVL.

V is TRBV5-6 and J is TRBJ1-3; no firm D call. This CDR3 has 16 residues. Germline V CDR1 and CDR2: SGHDT, YYEEEE. The V end lost 4 bases, the J end lost 2 bases, and 16 bases lay between the germline ends. The CDR3 bases are TGTGCCAGCAGCCTTGGGCCTCCCCAAGCTGGAAACACCATATATTTT. This gives the protein CASSLGPPQAGNTIYF.

This clone was seen more than once but under ten times. The J gene is TRBJ2-7, the V gene TRBV5-1, with a tentative D call TRBD2 (5 bases). Trimming removed 7 bases at V and 3 bases at J, with 11 bases between. Germline CDR1 and CDR2: SGHRS and YFSETQ. CDR3 length: 12 amino acids. The CDR3 DNA reads as TGCGCCAGCGCGGGTGAGAGCTACGAGCAGTACTTC. Translated: CASAGESYEQYF.

The genes are TRBV4-3 and TRBJ2-1; TRBD1 might be the D (6 bases). Deletions cut 1 base from V and 6 bases from J, with 13 bases between. Germline assignment: CDR1 LGHNA and CDR2 YSLEER. This CDR3 has 15 residues. As DNA, the CDR3 is TGCGCCAGCAGCCAAGGACAGGATGGTGGCAATGAGCAGTTCTTC. Translation gives CASSQGQDGGNEQFF.

The rearrangement joins TRBV27 to TRBJ2-3; weak D call: TRBD2 (5 bases). Germline V lookup: CDR1 MNHEY, CDR2 SMNVEV (reference sequence). V shed 2 bases and J shed 2 bases, with 8 bases lying between them. The CDR3 consists of 14 residues. The chain's CDR3 is CASSLRTYTDTQYF. The CDR3 region has the DNA TGTGCCAGCAGTTTAAGGACTTACACAGATACGCAGTATTTT.